Following are 20 T cell receptor beta chains from one sample sequenced in a study of identical twins (TCRdb year 2016). Libraries were prepared through 5' RACE. The sequencer listed for this sample is Illumina HiSeq 2000. TCRdb reprocessing: public reads trimmed at Q25 with fastp, clones called with MiXCR, in-frame beta chains kept. Rows merge per CDR3 protein into single entries with the most common DNA and genes. The sample table holds around 250,000 distinct CDR3 sequences, of which over 9.5% were seen once. The top ten hold 3.5% to 5% of the sample. This same sample was also taken into another study, of yellow fever vaccine responses in identical twins.

The sample taken for sequencing was memory (CD45RO+) T cells sorted from blood. The sample's cell subset or site label, decoded: CD45RO+ enriched T cells. All receptors derive from a woman between 18 and 29 years old in good health.

This clonotype was found a few times. This chain joins TRBV4-2 and TRBJ1-2; the match to TRBD1 covers 8 bases. The J segment lost 1 base and the V segment lost 1 base, leaving 5 bases of the junction unmatched. Germline values: CDR1 LGHNA, CDR2 YNFKEQ. This CDR3 has 16 residues. The CDR3 loop is CASSQGGTGINYGYTF. The DNA for the CDR3 is TGTGCCAGCAGCCAAGGGGGGACAGGAATTAACTATGGCTACACCTTC.

This clonotype has only a few counts. The chain links TRBV5-5 to TRBJ2-7; weak D call: TRBD2 (6 bases). With 2 bases removed from V and 1 base from J, the gap between germline ends came to 13 bases. Germline V gives CDR1 SGHKS, CDR2 YYEKEE (reference sequence). The CDR3 is 15 residues long. This CDR3 reads CASSLLRGGSYEQYF. CDR3 DNA sequence: TGTGCCAGCAGCTTACTGCGGGGAGGATCCTACGAGCAGTACTTC.

The chain uses TRBV28 and TRBJ2-3; 10 positions agree with TRBD2. CDR1 is MDHEN, CDR2 SYDVKM, per germline. The J segment lost 0 bases and the V segment lost 7 bases, leaving 13 bases of the junction unmatched. The CDR3 contains 18 residues. The CDR3 loop reads CASTHRASGRQSTDTQYF. The CDR3 DNA reads as TGTGCCAGCACCCATAGGGCTAGCGGGAGACAAAGCACAGATACGCAGTATTTT.

The sample holds a few counts of this clonotype. The V gene is TRBV6-1, the J gene TRBJ1-5; D is perhaps TRBD1 (5 bases). Trimming removed 8 bases at V and 6 bases at J, with 14 bases between. Germline CDR1 and CDR2: MNHNS and SASEGT. This CDR3 is built from 13 residues. The CDR3 nucleotides read TGTGCCAGCGGGAACCAGGGCGGTCAGCCCCAGCATTTT. This encodes CASGNQGGQPQHF.

The CDR3 DNA reads as TGTGCCAGCTCACGAAAAGGGACAGGGGAACCCGGGGCCAACGTCCTGACTTTC. Encoded protein: CASSRKGTGEPGANVLTF. The chain recombines TRBV18 with TRBJ2-6; 10 bases map to TRBD1. The V and J ends lost 4 bases and 4 bases, in that order; junction bases with no gene match: 10. This CDR3 has 18 residues. Germline lookup yields CDR1 KGHSH and CDR2 LQKENI.

At least ten counts were recorded for this clonotype. V and J are TRBV6-1 and TRBJ1-2; TRBD1 might be the D (6 bases). V was shortened by 6 bases and J by 5 bases, with 19 bases between the two germline ends. The CDR3 runs 15 residues. Germline V gene data show CDR1 as MNHNS and CDR2 as SASEGT. CDR3 region: CASSHRADSTYGYTF. In DNA, the CDR3 is TGTGCCAGCAGCCACAGGGCGGATTCGACTTATGGCTACACCTTC.

This sequence joins TRBV20-1 and TRBJ2-7; 8 bases line up with TRBD2. The V gene end was trimmed by 4 bases and the J gene end by 3 bases; junction bases not matched to a gene: 8. The CDR3 loop spans 14 amino acids. The V gene's germline CDR1 is DFQATT and CDR2 SNEGSKA (reference sequence). The CDR3 spells CSATGGGRIYEQYF. CDR3 sequence (DNA): TGCAGTGCTACGGGGGGGGGGCGGATCTACGAGCAGTACTTC.

The rearrangement links TRBV5-6 to TRBJ2-7; no definite D call. CDR3 length: 12 amino acids. Trimming pared 1 base from V and 6 bases from J, leaving 8 bases between. The germline V gene has CDR1 SGHDT and CDR2 YYEEEE. CDR3 loop: CASSLSLTEQYF. Here the CDR3 DNA reads TGTGCCAGCAGCTTGAGTCTTACCGAGCAGTACTTC.

This sequence joins TRBV4-2 and TRBJ2-6; D gene unclear. V dropped 1 base and J dropped 0 bases, with 7 bases sitting between them. The V gene's germline CDR1 is LGHNA and CDR2 YNFKEQ. The CDR3 consists of 16 residues. CDR3 sequence: CASSQASSSGANVLTF. In nucleotides, the CDR3 is TGTGCCAGCAGCCAAGCAAGCAGCTCTGGGGCCAACGTCCTGACTTTC.

The V and J genes are TRBV27 and TRBJ2-1; 11 bases line up with TRBD2. The CDR3 is 18 residues long. Losses at the gene ends were 6 bases for V and 8 bases for J; bases not matched to a gene: 18. The germline CDR1 and CDR2 sequences are MNHEY and SMNVEV (reference sequence). The CDR3 DNA follows: TGTGCCAGCAGGTCCCTTTCGATAGCGGGAGGGCTATGGGATGAGCAGTTCTTC. It codes for CASRSLSIAGGLWDEQFF.

This clonotype has only a few counts. The chain carries TRBV6-5 and TRBJ1-6; 10 bases map to TRBD1. Germline V gene lookup returns CDR1 MNHEY and CDR2 SVGAGI. The CDR3 sequence is 15 residues long. Losses at the gene ends were 0 bases for V and 9 bases for J; bases not matched to a gene: 2. CDR3: CASSYSRTGGSPLHF. As DNA, the CDR3 is TGTGCCAGCAGTTACTCCCGGACAGGGGGTTCACCCCTCCACTTT.

At least ten counts were recorded for this clonotype. This chain uses TRBV5-1 with TRBJ2-1; TRBD1 matches 7 bases. The CDR3 loop spans 16 amino acids. From germline, CDR1 is SGHRS and CDR2 YFSETQ. Losses at the gene ends were 1 base for V and 0 bases for J; bases not matched to a gene: 4. The CDR3 nucleotides are TGCGCCAGCAGCTTGCAGGGGGAGATCTCCTACAATGAGCAGTTCTTC. Encoded protein: CASSLQGEISYNEQFF.

This clonotype turned up a few times. The chain uses TRBV29-1 and TRBJ2-4, with D unresolved. Germline V gene data show CDR1 as SQVTM and CDR2 as ANQGSEA. V lost 4 bases and J 0 bases, leaving 10 bases between the germline ends. The length of the CDR3 is 14 residues. The CDR3 DNA reads as TGCAGCGTTGGGCACGGTGTAGCCAAAAACATTCAGTACTTC. This sequence encodes CSVGHGVAKNIQYF.

The chain joins TRBV28 to TRBJ1-1; TRBD1 might be the D (6 bases). The CDR3 length is 15 residues. Germline V gene sequence: CDR1 MDHEN, CDR2 SYDVKM. Trimming cost V 2 bases and J 1 base, with 11 bases left between them. CDR3 DNA: TGTGCCAGCAGTTTACAGGGGCACCCGAACACTGAAGCTTTCTTT. Translation gives CASSLQGHPNTEAFF.

The chain combines TRBV28 with TRBJ2-7; the D gene is possibly TRBD2 (7 bases). The CDR3 is made up of 16 amino acids. The germline V and J ends were trimmed by 5 bases and 2 bases, with 19 bases remaining between them. CDR1 is MDHEN, CDR2 SYDVKM, per germline. CDR3 DNA sequence: TGTGCCAGCAGTAACGCGGGGGCCTCTAAGACCTACGAGCAGTACTTC. It specifies CASSNAGASKTYEQYF.

The V call is TRBV29-1, the J call TRBJ2-1; 10 bases map to TRBD2. The trim removed 7 bases at V and 6 bases at J, leaving 9 bases unmatched. Germline V gene lookup returns CDR1 SQVTM and CDR2 ANQGSEA. The CDR3 is 14 residues long. In nucleotides, the CDR3 is TGCAGCGCAAGAACTAGCGGGGTGGCCAATGAGCAGTTCTTC. As protein: CSARTSGVANEQFF.

The chain recombines TRBV11-2 with TRBJ2-1; TRBD2 aligns across 10 bases. J gave up 6 bases and V 4 bases, and 12 bases lay outside the gene matches. The germline V gene encodes CDR1 SGHAT and CDR2 FQNNGV. The CDR3 runs 17 residues. The CDR3 loop is CASSSTLLAGNLNEQFF. The CDR3, as DNA: TGTGCCAGCAGCTCCACTTTACTAGCGGGAAATCTCAATGAGCAGTTCTTC.

The sample holds many counts of this clonotype. The chain joins TRBV5-1 to TRBJ2-5; D may correspond to TRBD1 or TRBD2 (5 bases each). V lost 4 bases and J 5 bases, leaving 18 bases between the germline ends. CDR3 length: 15 amino acids. Germline lookup yields CDR1 SGHRS and CDR2 YFSETQ. The chain's CDR3 is CASSPATAPGETQYF. The DNA of the CDR3 is TGCGCCAGCAGCCCCGCGACAGCTCCGGGGGAGACCCAGTACTTC. Complete variable domain (other parts from reference TRBV5-1 and TRBJ2-5): KAGVTQTPRYLIKTRGQQVTLSCSPISGHRSVSWYQQTPGQGLQFLFEYFSETQRNKGNFPGRFSGRQFSNSRSEMNVSTLELGDSALYLCASSPATAPGETQYFGPGTRLLVL.

This clonotype appeared many times. CDR3 nucleotide sequence: TGTGCCAGCAGCCAAGCAGGAGATACGCAGTATTTT. It specifies CASSQAGDTQYF. This rearrangement joins TRBV3-1 to TRBJ2-3, with unresolved D. V lost 1 base to trimming and J lost 5 bases, with 4 bases between them. CDR1 is LGHDT and CDR2 is YNNKEL in the germline V gene (reference sequence). This CDR3 region has 12 residues.

J is TRBJ2-4 and V is TRBV29-1, with unresolved D. V was pared by 4 bases and J by 7 bases, with 8 bases between. The CDR3 is made up of 11 amino acids. Germline V lookup: CDR1 SQVTM, CDR2 ANQGSEA. CDR3 residues: CSVVNRNIQYF. In DNA form, the CDR3 reads TGCAGCGTTGTTAATCGGAACATTCAGTACTTC.